This T cell receptor (beta chain) was captured in a study of cytomegalovirus exposure and HLA in healthy donors. Comments on this clone: What it binds is unknown.

PCR amplification relied on 60 Vbeta primers (plus 13 Jbeta primers). Sequencing used immunoSEQ multiplex PCR; TCRdb keeps in-frame clones, though not all of them. The sample comprises about 180,000 clones, 75% to 85% of which are singletons, and more than 0.95% rests with the top ten. Points from the study as a whole: Earlier analysis yielded a pattern in which most TCR beta V segments were productive about 90% or about 30% of the time.

Germline values: CDR1 MNHEY, CDR2 SMNVEV (reference sequence). J lost 1 base, V lost 6 bases, and 5 bases had no gene match. The CDR3 is 17 residues long. Sequences were obtained from PBMCs. This clonotype was sampled from a girl aged 2-10 years in good health and CMV-seropositive. The chain combines TRBV27 with TRBJ2-3; 15 nucleotides line up with TRBD2. The CDR3 here is CASSRTSGRAGTDTQYF. The CDR3 nucleotides read TGTGCCAGCAGCCGGACTAGCGGGAGGGCCGGCACAGATACGCAGTATTTT.